This TCR beta chain appears in the sequencing data of a study of T cell responses to AZD1222 COVID-19 vaccine. Sequenced by immunoSEQ multiplex PCR; TCRdb stores in-frame clones only, minus some. The sample has about 220,000 clones, 93% seen once; the top ten hold approximately 1%. Study results and caveats: A reported finding is that nearly half of spike-specific TCRs target unmutated variant regions. Two AZD1222 doses significantly raised spike-specific TCR breadth and depth over controls. The donor cohort was predominantly white British with a female majority, and clonal diversity may have been underestimated.

A remark on this clone: No antigen is known for it.

The sample here was peripheral blood, taken on day 0 of MenACWY control vaccination. This TCR came from an adult in good health.

This chain's CDR3 is CASSVVRQGATNEKLFF. CDR3 nucleotides: TGTGCCAGCTCAGTCGTACGGCAGGGTGCAACTAATGAAAAACTGTTTTTT. The genes are TRBV18 and TRBJ1-4; D perhaps matches TRBD1 (5 bases). Trimming removed 5 bases from V and 0 bases from J, with 16 bases in between. Per the germline V gene, CDR1 is KGHSH and CDR2 is LQKENI. The length of the CDR3 is 17 residues.